A selection of T cell receptor beta chains follows, all from one sample in a study of blood T cell repertoires in COVID-19. This table comes from immunoSEQ multiplex PCR, and its TCRdb copy is limited to in-frame clones, with some not included. The profile shows 250,000 or so clones, around four fifths of them singletons. Sample: peripheral blood. The receptors were sampled from a woman aged 60-75 years with active or convalescent COVID-19. The CDR3 runs from the conserved cysteine through the conserved F or W. D genes are given only for firm matches. Rows may omit the clone size; those that give it use once, few, many or a size class.

V gene	J gene	clone size	D gene	CDR3 DNA	CDR3 protein
TRBV7-6	TRBJ2-6	.	.	TGTGCCAGCAGCGCAGTGGCTTATGGGGCCAACGTCCTGACTTTC	CASSAVAYGANVLTF
TRBV6-5	TRBJ2-1	.	TRBD1	TGTGCCAGCAGAGGACAGGGACCGTACAATGAGCAGTTCTTC	CASRGQGPYNEQFF
TRBV7-2	TRBJ2-3	.	.	TGTGCCAGCAGAACTAGCTACACAGATACGCAGTATTTT	CASRTSYTDTQYF
TRBV21-1	TRBJ1-5	.	.	TGTGCCAGCAGTGCAGGGGCCAGCAATCAGCCCCAGCATTTT	CASSAGASNQPQHF
TRBV6-4	TRBJ2-2	.	TRBD2	TGTGCCAGCAGTGTCCTAGCGGGAGGAGACACCGGGGAGCTGTTTTTT	CASSVLAGGDTGELFF
TRBV7-9	TRBJ2-7	.	TRBD1	TGTGCCAGCAGCTCGGACAGGAGCTCCTACGAGCAGTACTTC	CASSSDRSSYEQYF
TRBV5-6	TRBJ1-1	.	TRBD1	TGTGCCAGCAGCTTGGGGTGGACAGGGCGCGTCGCTGAAGCTTTCTTT	CASSLGWTGRVAEAFF
TRBV27	TRBJ2-1	.	.	TGTGCCAGCAGTTTACAGAGGACTCTCTCCTACAATGAGCAGTTCTTC	CASSLQRTLSYNEQFF
TRBV3-1/TRBV3-2	TRBJ1-3	.	.	TGTGCCAGCAGCCAAGAAGCGGGTGGAAACACCATATATTTT	CASSQEAGGNTIYF
TRBV11-3	TRBJ1-3	.	.	TGTGCCAGCAGCTTACGGGGTCTCTCTGGAAACACCATATATTTT	CASSLRGLSGNTIYF
TRBV7-2	TRBJ2-1	.	TRBD1	TGTGCCAGCAGCTTCAGACAGGGTTCCTACAATGAGCAGTTCTTC	CASSFRQGSYNEQFF
TRBV4-1	TRBJ2-7	few	TRBD2	TGCGCCAGCAGCCAAGAAGAGGCTAGCGGGCTTTACGAGCAGTACTTC	CASSQEEASGLYEQYF
TRBV7-3	TRBJ2-2	.	TRBD1	TGTGCCAGCAGCCCTAGGACAGGGGATGCCGGGGAGCTGTTTTTT	CASSPRTGDAGELFF